Listed below are T cell receptor beta chains from one sample, sequenced in a study of cytomegalovirus exposure and HLA in healthy donors. Some clones are missing from TCRdb's copy, which holds only in-frame ones; the method was immunoSEQ multiplex PCR. The profile shows around 150,000 clones, roughly nine tenths of them singletons. Sample: PBMCs. These receptors all come from a woman in her 30s in good health and CMV-seronegative. Each CDR3 is given with its conserved first and last residue. Each record gives: J gene, clone size, V gene, D gene, CDR3 length, CDR3 DNA, CDR3 protein. The D gene is left open where the match is weak. Some rows have no size entry. The others give once, few or many, or a class for an expanded clone.

j_gene: TRBJ1-5; abundance: few; v_gene: TRBV2; d_gene: -; len: 15; CDR3nt: TGTGCCAGCAGTGAACAGGGGAGTTATGGTCAGCCCCAGCATTTT; CDR3aa: CASSEQGSYGQPQHF
j_gene: TRBJ2-2; abundance: -; v_gene: TRBV4-3; d_gene: TRBD1; len: 17; CDR3nt: TGCGCCAGCAGCCAAGTCTCGCCAGGGGGCCACACCGGGGAGCTGTTTTTT; CDR3aa: CASSQVSPGGHTGELFF
j_gene: TRBJ2-7; abundance: -; v_gene: TRBV20-1; d_gene: -; len: 11; CDR3nt: TGCAGTGCTAGAGTGGGGCTGGAGTTATGGTTC; CDR3aa: CSARVGLELWF
j_gene: TRBJ2-3; abundance: -; v_gene: TRBV9; d_gene: -; len: 14; CDR3nt: TGTGCCAGCAGCGTAGGGGCCGCCCGAGATACGCAGTATTTT; CDR3aa: CASSVGAARDTQYF
j_gene: TRBJ2-7; abundance: -; v_gene: TRBV6-1; d_gene: -; len: 15; CDR3nt: TGTGCCAGCAGTGAAGGGGGCCAGGGAAGCTACGAGCAGTACTTC; CDR3aa: CASSEGGQGSYEQYF
j_gene: TRBJ1-2; abundance: -; v_gene: TRBV4-1; d_gene: TRBD1; len: 17; CDR3nt: TGCGCCAGCAGCCAAGTAAGGGACAGGGTGGTTTTCTATGGCTACACCTTC; CDR3aa: CASSQVRDRVVFYGYTF
j_gene: TRBJ2-1; abundance: -; v_gene: TRBV2; d_gene: TRBD2; len: 12; CDR3nt: TGTGCCACACGGGACTACTACAATGAGCAGTTCTTC; CDR3aa: CATRDYYNEQFF
j_gene: TRBJ2-1; abundance: -; v_gene: TRBV7-9; d_gene: -; len: 14; CDR3nt: TGTGCCAGCATCCTCGTTAGCTCCTACAATGAGCAGTTCTTC; CDR3aa: CASILVSSYNEQFF
j_gene: TRBJ1-1; abundance: -; v_gene: TRBV5-1; d_gene: -; len: 13; CDR3nt: TGCGCCAGCAGCTTGGCCATGGGTACTGAAGCTTTCTTT; CDR3aa: CASSLAMGTEAFF
j_gene: TRBJ1-5; abundance: -; v_gene: TRBV5-6; d_gene: -; len: 13; CDR3nt: TGTGCCAGCAGCCAAGGACGGAATCAGCCCCAGCATTTT; CDR3aa: CASSQGRNQPQHF
j_gene: TRBJ2-1; abundance: -; v_gene: TRBV4-3; d_gene: TRBD2; len: 20; CDR3nt: TGCGCCAGCAGCCAAGCTTGGGGACTAGCGCTAGCGGGGCGAAACAATGAGCAGTTCTTC; CDR3aa: CASSQAWGLALAGRNNEQFF
j_gene: TRBJ1-1; abundance: -; v_gene: TRBV6-5; d_gene: -; len: 15; CDR3nt: TGTGCCAGCAGTTACTCGGCAGGGTCGAACACTGAAGCTTTCTTT; CDR3aa: CASSYSAGSNTEAFF
j_gene: TRBJ2-2; abundance: -; v_gene: TRBV15; d_gene: TRBD1; len: 15; CDR3nt: TGTGCCACCAGCTCCCGGGACAGGACCAGCCGGGAGCTGTTTTTT; CDR3aa: CATSSRDRTSRELFF
j_gene: TRBJ1-5; abundance: -; v_gene: TRBV23-1; d_gene: TRBD1; len: 18; CDR3nt: TGCGCCAGCAGGGGCGGGACAGTAAGGACTGGGGACAATCAGCCCCAGCATTTT; CDR3aa: CASRGGTVRTGDNQPQHF
j_gene: TRBJ1-2; abundance: -; v_gene: TRBV19; d_gene: -; len: 17; CDR3nt: TGTGCCAGCAGGGCCGAGGTATCGGGACACACTAACTATGGCTACACCTTC; CDR3aa: CASRAEVSGHTNYGYTF
j_gene: TRBJ2-5; abundance: -; v_gene: TRBV5-6; d_gene: -; len: 15; CDR3nt: TGTGCCAGCAGCTTGGTGGAGTGGGGGTTGCCCCGAGAGAACTTC; CDR3aa: CASSLVEWGLPRENF
j_gene: TRBJ2-7; abundance: -; v_gene: TRBV7-6; d_gene: TRBD1; len: 16; CDR3nt: TGTGCCAGCAGCCCGGCGACCCGGGACAGGACCTACGAGCAGTACTTC; CDR3aa: CASSPATRDRTYEQYF
j_gene: TRBJ1-2; abundance: -; v_gene: TRBV29-1; d_gene: -; len: 15; CDR3nt: TGCAGCGTCAAAAAACGGGACAACGTTGACTATGGCTACACCTTC; CDR3aa: CSVKKRDNVDYGYTF
j_gene: TRBJ1-2; abundance: -; v_gene: TRBV6-5; d_gene: -; len: 11; CDR3nt: TGTGCCAGCAGTTCGGGGTCCGGCTACACCTTC; CDR3aa: CASSSGSGYTF
j_gene: TRBJ2-1; abundance: -; v_gene: TRBV6-5; d_gene: -; len: 11; CDR3nt: TGTGCCAGCAGTTCGGGCAATGAGCAGTTCTTC; CDR3aa: CASSSGNEQFF
j_gene: TRBJ1-4; abundance: -; v_gene: TRBV18; d_gene: TRBD1; len: 14; CDR3nt: TGTGCCAGCTCACCACCGACAGGGGCCGAAAAACTGTTTTTT; CDR3aa: CASSPPTGAEKLFF
j_gene: TRBJ1-3; abundance: -; v_gene: TRBV4-1; d_gene: -; len: 13; CDR3nt: TGCGCCAGCAGCCAACTCGGGGAAAACACCATATATTTT; CDR3aa: CASSQLGENTIYF
j_gene: TRBJ2-4; abundance: -; v_gene: TRBV13; d_gene: -; len: 14; CDR3nt: TGTGCCAGCAGCTCGGGGCAGGGGAAAAACATTCAGTACTTC; CDR3aa: CASSSGQGKNIQYF
j_gene: TRBJ1-3; abundance: -; v_gene: TRBV13; d_gene: -; len: 14; CDR3nt: TGTGCCAGCAGCTTAGGCACAGGGTCGGACACCATATATTTT; CDR3aa: CASSLGTGSDTIYF
j_gene: TRBJ1-5; abundance: once; v_gene: TRBV2; d_gene: TRBD1; len: 17; CDR3nt: TGTGCCAGCAGTGAACTTGGGACAGGGGGCGCTTCCGGGCCCCAGCATTTT; CDR3aa: CASSELGTGGASGPQHF
j_gene: TRBJ2-1; abundance: once; v_gene: TRBV27; d_gene: TRBD2; len: 15; CDR3nt: TGTGCCAGCAGCCGTACTAGCGGGAGATGGGATGAGCAGTTCTTC; CDR3aa: CASSRTSGRWDEQFF